These 18 T cell receptor beta chains originate from one sample sequenced in a study of shared T cell receptors in the human thymus. The table came from immunoSEQ multiplex PCR; TCRdb's copy has only in-frame clones and leaves some out. The data show under 700,000 clones, roughly 74% seen once. These sequences were also reported in another study, on human thymus T cells.

Sample: thymocytes. The receptors were gathered from a boy in the first two years of life with a congenital heart defect.

This chain connects TRBV6-5 to TRBJ2-1; 8 bases are a match to TRBD1. Trimming at V came to 6 bases and at J to 5 bases, leaving 6 bases not matched to a gene. This CDR3 comprises 14 residues. Germline CDR1 MNHEY, CDR2 SVGAGI. The CDR3 nucleotides read TGTGCCAGCAGAGACAGGGGCCGCGACAATGAGCAGTTCTTC. This translates into CASRDRGRDNEQFF.

The chain joins TRBV4-3 to TRBJ2-6, with TRBD2 matching over 9 bases. CDR1 and CDR2 (germline): LGHNA, YSLEER. This CDR3 is built from 18 residues. V lost 1 base and J lost 0; bases outside the gene matches: 4. CDR3 bases: TGCGCCAGCAGCCAAGGGCCTAGCGGGGACTCTGGGGCCAACGTCCTGACTTTC. Amino acid sequence: CASSQGPSGDSGANVLTF.

The chain links TRBV6-1 to TRBJ2-7, with 8 bases aligning to TRBD1. Germline V gene sequence: CDR1 MNHNS, CDR2 SASEGT. J lost 0 bases, V lost 6 bases, and 4 bases had no gene match. The CDR3 has 14 residues. CDR3 in amino acids: CASRQGDTSYEQYF. DNA of the CDR3: TGTGCCAGCAGACAGGGGGATACCTCCTACGAGCAGTACTTC.

V is TRBV4-3 and J is TRBJ2-3; 10 bases line up with TRBD2. Germline CDR1 LGHNA, CDR2 YSLEER. Germline trimming cut 8 bases from V and 4 bases from J; bases unmatched to any gene: 18. There are 18 residues in the CDR3. The CDR3 sequence: CASSTGASGRHFPDTQYF. CDR3 DNA: TGCGCCAGCTCCACCGGGGCTAGCGGGAGACATTTCCCAGATACGCAGTATTTT.

The chain uses TRBV4-2 and TRBJ1-2; TRBD1 is a possible D gene (6 bases). Deletions cut 1 base from V and 4 bases from J, with 16 bases between. The V gene's germline CDR1 is LGHNA and CDR2 YNFKEQ. CDR3 size: 16 residues. CDR3: CASSQAPGRGGYGYTF. Here the CDR3 DNA reads TGTGCCAGCAGCCAAGCCCCGGGGAGGGGGGGCTATGGCTACACCTTC.

This clone was recorded once. V gene TRBV5-1 combines with J gene TRBJ2-1, with TRBD1 as a possible D gene (6 bases). Germline loops: CDR1 SGHRS, CDR2 YFSETQ. The CDR3 spans 16 residues. V dropped 4 bases and J dropped 0 bases, with 14 bases sitting between them. This CDR3 reads CASSPQGNLSYNEQFF. The CDR3 nucleotides read TGCGCCAGCAGCCCACAGGGAAACCTCTCCTACAATGAGCAGTTCTTC.

V and J are TRBV6-1 and TRBJ2-7; 9 nucleotides line up with TRBD1. CDR1 and CDR2 from the germline V gene are MNHNS and SASEGT. This CDR3 has 14 amino acids. Trimming cost V 7 bases and J 2 bases; bases outside gene matches: 6. The CDR3 protein is CASNRDRVPYEQYF. DNA for the CDR3: TGTGCCAGCAACCGGGACAGGGTCCCCTACGAGCAGTACTTC.

The chain couples TRBV5-1 to TRBJ1-2; no clear D gene. V shed 3 bases and J shed 5 bases, with 17 bases lying between them. This CDR3 is 15 amino acids long. Germline-derived CDR1 and CDR2 are SGHRS and YFSETQ. The CDR3 DNA is TGCGCCAGCAGCTGGAGATTAGGAATTCGGTATGGCTACACCTTC. Translating gives CASSWRLGIRYGYTF.

This rearrangement joins TRBV19 to TRBJ2-3; 8 bases map to TRBD2. Per the germline V gene, CDR1 is LNHDA and CDR2 is SQIVND (reference sequence). The CDR3 has 17 residues. V was pared by 4 bases and J by 1 base, with 10 bases of the junction left unmatched. The CDR3 reads CASSRDEAGVGTDTQYF. CDR3 bases: TGTGCCAGTAGTAGGGATGAAGCGGGAGTAGGCACAGATACGCAGTATTTT. The whole variable domain, remainder taken from reference TRBV19 and TRBJ2-3, is DGGITQSPKYLFRKEGQNVTLSCEQNLNHDAMYWYRQDPGQGLRLIYYSQIVNDFQKGDIAEGYSVSREKKESFPLTVTSAQKNPTAFYLCASSRDEAGVGTDTQYFGPGTRLTVL.

The chain joins TRBV5-6 to TRBJ2-1; 12 nucleotides line up with TRBD2. This CDR3 contains 15 residues. Per the germline V gene, CDR1 is SGHDT and CDR2 is YYEEEE. V shed 3 bases and J 4 bases; nucleotides not matched to a gene: 2. The CDR3 is CASSSGLAGYNEQFF. As DNA, the CDR3 is TGTGCCAGCAGCTCTGGACTAGCGGGGTACAATGAGCAGTTCTTC.

This clone appeared once. V is TRBV7-3 and J is TRBJ2-7; 9 bases fit TRBD1. Germline CDR1 SGHTA, CDR2 FQGTGA. Losses at the gene ends were 5 bases for V and 5 bases for J; bases not matched to a gene: 10. The CDR3 has 15 amino acids. The CDR3 nucleotides are TGTGCCAGCAGCCCCTCCGGGACAGGGTCCCACGAGCAGTACTTC. The encoded protein is CASSPSGTGSHEQYF.

The rearrangement joins TRBV18 to TRBJ1-2, with 8 bases that match TRBD1. The germline gives CDR1 KGHSH, CDR2 LQKENI. There are 14 residues in the CDR3. Germline trimming cut 3 bases from V and 3 bases from J; bases unmatched to any gene: 3. CDR3 sequence reads: CASSPGQVYYGYTF. The CDR3 coding sequence is TGTGCCAGCTCACCGGGACAGGTCTACTATGGCTACACCTTC.

The chain couples TRBV27 to TRBJ1-1, with 8 bases aligning to TRBD1. Trimming removed 7 bases from V and 5 bases from J; junction bases left unmatched: 9. From germline, CDR1 is MNHEY and CDR2 SMNVEV (reference sequence). This CDR3 has 14 residues. The CDR3: CASTRTGRGTEAFF. CDR3 in DNA: TGTGCCAGCACCAGGACAGGGAGGGGGACTGAAGCTTTCTTT.

The chain recombines TRBV9 with TRBJ2-3, with D possibly TRBD2 on 5 matching bases. The CDR3 length is 14 residues. The germline V gene has CDR1 SGDLS and CDR2 YYNGEE. V shed 3 bases and J shed 1 base, with 9 bases lying between them. CDR3 DNA sequence: TGTGCCAGCAGCGCAGAGAGGGGCACAGATACGCAGTATTTT. Its translation is CASSAERGTDTQYF.

The chain employs TRBV6-6 and TRBJ2-2; maybe TRBD2 (6 bases). The CDR3 covers 14 residues. The germline CDR1 and CDR2 sequences are MNHNY and SVGAGI (reference sequence). V gave up 6 bases and J gave up 7 bases, with 15 bases separating them. DNA of the CDR3: TGTGCCAGCAGAGGCTCAAGGCGGGGCGGGGAGCTGTTTTTT. The encoded protein is CASRGSRRGGELFF.

The chain employs TRBV27 and TRBJ2-5, with 12 nucleotides matching TRBD2. This CDR3 has 19 amino acids. From germline, CDR1 is MNHEY and CDR2 SMNVEV (reference sequence). J lost 0 bases, V lost 2 bases, and 10 bases had no gene match. CDR3 coding DNA: TGTGCCAGCAGTTTAAAGTCCGGACTAGCGGGACCGTACCAAGAGACCCAGTACTTC. Amino acid sequence: CASSLKSGLAGPYQETQYF.

The rearrangement joins TRBV14 to TRBJ2-7, with a possible D match to TRBD2 (6 bases). This CDR3 comprises 13 residues. CDR1 and CDR2 (germline): SGHDN, FVKESK. The V gene lost 4 bases and the J gene lost 5 bases, with 12 bases spanning the gap. Written as DNA, the CDR3 is TGTGCCAGCAGCCGAACAGGAGGGGACGAGCAGTACTTC. Protein: CASSRTGGDEQYF.

CDR3 sequence: CASSTQTRQGDSYEQYF. CDR3 nucleotides: TGTGCCAGTAGTACCCAAACCCGACAGGGGGATTCCTACGAGCAGTACTTC. This chain joins TRBV19 and TRBJ2-7; TRBD1 aligns across 9 bases. In germline, CDR1 is LNHDA, CDR2 SQIVND (reference sequence). The junction had 11 bases not matched to a gene; V was cut back by 4 bases and J by 1 base. The CDR3 runs 17 residues.